Listed here are 29 T cell receptor beta chains from one sample, sequenced in a study of T cells in Graves' hyperthyroidism and ophthalmopathy. RNA transcripts served as the template for amplifying TCR beta CDR3 regions. The HTBI primer set was used in a first-round RT-PCR of the TCR CDR3. TCRdb recomputed calls from the multiplex PCR reads with MiXCR, one row per CDR3 protein. The table lists approximately 520,000 distinct CDR3 sequences, approximately 25% of them singletons. The material sequenced was blood. These receptors all stem from a woman in her twenties or thirties with Graves' ophthalmopathy.

This clonotype showed up many times. This chain joins TRBV28 and TRBJ2-4, with a tentative D call TRBD1 (6 bases). Trimming stripped 0 bases from V and 0 bases from J, with 9 bases between. Germline lookup yields CDR1 MDHEN and CDR2 SYDVKM. This CDR3 has 16 residues. The CDR3 reads CASSLWETGAKNIQYF. CDR3 in DNA: TGTGCCAGCAGTTTATGGGAGACAGGAGCCAAAAACATTCAGTACTTC.

This clonotype showed up just a few times. The rearrangement links TRBV27 to TRBJ1-6; D remains unclear. This CDR3 contains 14 residues. V lost 7 bases to trimming and J lost 8 bases, with 15 bases between them. Germline V gene lookup returns CDR1 MNHEY and CDR2 SMNVEV (reference sequence). In DNA form, the CDR3 reads TGTGCCAGCACCGACGATAGGGAATATTCACCCCTCCACTTT. Translating it yields CASTDDREYSPLHF.

The chain is built from TRBV20-1 and TRBJ2-7; 7 bases fit TRBD2. This CDR3 is 12 amino acids long. Trimming cost V 3 bases and J 6 bases; bases outside gene matches: 5. Germline V gives CDR1 DFQATT, CDR2 SNEGSKA (reference sequence). CDR3 sequence: CSASGRFSEQYF. Here the CDR3 DNA reads TGCAGTGCTAGCGGGAGGTTCTCCGAGCAGTACTTC.

The chain joins TRBV7-8 to TRBJ2-7; 8 bases are a match to TRBD1. The germline V gene encodes CDR1 SGHVS and CDR2 FQNEAQ. CDR3 length: 17 residues. Germline trimming cut 7 bases from V and 3 bases from J; bases unmatched to any gene: 17. The CDR3 bases are TGTGCCAGCATCTCTCAATCCCGGGACAGGTTTTTCTACGAGCAGTACTTC. Residues: CASISQSRDRFFYEQYF. The full variable domain, completed using reference TRBV7-8 and TRBJ2-7, is GAGVSQSPRYKVAKRGQDVALRCDPISGHVSLFWYQQALGQGPEFLTYFQNEAQLDKSGLPSDRFFAERPEGSVSTLKIQRTQQEDSAVYLCASISQSRDRFFYEQYFGPGTRLTVT.

The sample holds many counts of this clonotype. V is TRBV6-1 and J is TRBJ2-2; maybe TRBD1 (5 bases). CDR3 length: 16 residues. Germline V gene data show CDR1 as MNHNS and CDR2 as SASEGT. Trimming shortened V by 5 bases and J by 0 bases, and 13 bases separated the two germline ends. The CDR3 coding sequence is TGTGCCAGCAGTATGACAGATACATCGAACACCGGGGAGCTGTTTTTT. The encoded protein is CASSMTDTSNTGELFF.

This clonotype was observed many times. The J gene is TRBJ2-4, the V gene TRBV15; D is possibly TRBD1 (6 bases). The germline V gene encodes CDR1 LNHNV and CDR2 YYDKDF (reference sequence). This CDR3 is 14 amino acids long. V lost 1 base and J 10 bases, leaving 14 bases between the germline ends. CDR3 sequence: CATSRVTGQPIQYF. In nucleotides, the CDR3 is TGTGCCACCAGCAGAGTGACCGGACAGCCTATTCAGTACTTC.

At least ten counts were recorded for this clonotype. This rearrangement joins TRBV27 to TRBJ2-7; D unclear. This CDR3 contains 16 residues. Germline CDR1 is MNHEY and CDR2 is SMNVEV (reference sequence). The V and J ends lost 3 bases and 3 bases respectively, with 18 bases between them. The CDR3: CASSFAGPVGGYEQYF. The CDR3 DNA follows: TGTGCCAGCAGTTTTGCAGGCCCGGTGGGTGGCTACGAGCAGTACTTC.

This clonotype was seen repeatedly, ten times or more. The V and J genes are TRBV10-3 and TRBJ2-5, with TRBD2 matching over 8 bases. The CDR3 has 15 amino acids. Germline V gene lookup returns CDR1 ENHRY and CDR2 SYGVKD. After removal of 0 bases from V and 1 base from J, the junction contained 1 base not matched to a gene. The CDR3 loop reads CAISESAGGQETQYF. CDR3 nucleotide sequence: TGTGCCATCAGTGAGTCGGCGGGGGGCCAAGAGACCCAGTACTTC.

CDR3 bases: TGTGCCAGCAGTTTAGGGGGGGGCGCGGGTGGCTACACCTTC. This translates into CASSLGGGAGGYTF. The V gene is TRBV12-3 or TRBV12-4, the J gene TRBJ1-2; a weak D match, TRBD1 (6 bases). The V and J ends lost 1 base and 7 bases respectively, with 13 bases between them. The CDR3 runs 14 residues.

This clonotype was observed many times. The chain carries TRBV27 and TRBJ1-2; no clear D. This CDR3 comprises 13 residues. The germline V gene encodes CDR1 MNHEY and CDR2 SMNVEV (reference sequence). The germline V and J ends were trimmed by 3 bases and 2 bases, with 7 bases remaining between them. CDR3 amino acids: CASSFRENYGYTF. CDR3 in DNA: TGTGCCAGCAGTTTCCGGGAAAACTATGGCTACACCTTC.

This clonotype appeared many times. The CDR3 is CASTPGSYGYTF. CDR3 coding DNA: TGTGCCAGCACCCCGGGGAGCTATGGCTACACCTTC. The rearrangement joins TRBV12-3 or TRBV12-4 to TRBJ1-2; no definite D call. This CDR3 contains 12 residues. V lost 7 bases to trimming and J lost 4 bases, with 10 bases between them.

This clonotype was recorded many times. The chain uses TRBV6-1 and TRBJ2-5, with 11 bases aligning to TRBD2. This CDR3 has 15 residues. Germline V gene sequence: CDR1 MNHNS, CDR2 SASEGT. V lost 7 bases and J lost 5; bases outside the gene matches: 9. CDR3 coding DNA: TGTGCCAGCACCATGACTAGCGGGGATTGGGAGACCCAGTACTTC. Translating it yields CASTMTSGDWETQYF.

This clonotype was found many times. The chain carries TRBV6-5 and TRBJ2-7, with D possibly being TRBD1 (6 bases). The CDR3 totals 13 residues. The V end was cut by 6 bases, the J end by 6 bases, with 15 bases between. Germline lookup yields CDR1 MNHEY and CDR2 SVGAGI. The CDR3 bases are TGTGCCAGCAGGACCACAGGGTCGTCCGAGCAGTACTTC. Translated, it gives CASRTTGSSEQYF.

This chain uses TRBV6-1 with TRBJ1-1; D not resolved. V was pared by 10 bases and J by 1 base, with 10 bases between. Germline lookup yields CDR1 MNHNS and CDR2 SASEGT. The CDR3 spans 12 residues. DNA of the CDR3: TGTGCCATCCAATGGACGAACACTGAAGCTTTCTTT. Translating gives CAIQWTNTEAFF.

The chain combines TRBV15 with TRBJ1-2; D call uncertain. V lost 8 bases, J lost 4 bases, and 14 bases lay in between. In germline, CDR1 is LNHNV, CDR2 YYDKDF (reference sequence). The CDR3 loop spans 13 amino acids. In DNA, the CDR3 is TGTGCCACCTCTAAAGGGCAGAGCTATGGCTACACCTTC. Residues: CATSKGQSYGYTF.

The rearrangement links TRBV7-2 to TRBJ2-7, with 11 bases lining up with TRBD2. V was clipped by 9 bases and J by 6 bases; unmatched bases: 13. The CDR3 loop spans 15 amino acids. CDR1 is SGHTA and CDR2 is FQGNSA in the germline V gene. The CDR3 reads CASSPLAGGSGEQYF. The CDR3 DNA sequence: TGTGCCAGTAGTCCCCTAGCGGGAGGATCGGGCGAGCAGTACTTC.

In this sample, this clonotype turned up many times. V usage is TRBV20-1 and J usage is TRBJ1-1, with a tentative D call TRBD1 (5 bases). Trimming took off 0 bases at V and 2 bases at J, with 19 bases between the two ends. Germline V gene data show CDR1 as DFQATT and CDR2 as SNEGSKA (reference sequence). This CDR3 is built from 17 residues. Here the CDR3 DNA reads TGCAGTGCTAGAGACCCCGGGGACGCTCGACTAAACACTGAAGCTTTCTTT. This gives the protein CSARDPGDARLNTEAFF.

This clonotype occurred many times. The V call is TRBV14, the J call TRBJ1-2, with D possibly matching TRBD1 (6 bases). V was shortened by 0 bases and J by 7 bases, with 12 bases between the two germline ends. Per the germline V gene, CDR1 is SGHDN and CDR2 is FVKESK. The CDR3 runs 14 residues. The CDR3 nucleotides read TGTGCCAGCAGCCAAGAGGTTTTAGGGGGTGGCTACACCTTC. Translating it yields CASSQEVLGGGYTF.

This clonotype was found many times. The V and J genes are TRBV6-5 and TRBJ1-1; D gene uncertain. The germline V gene has CDR1 MNHEY and CDR2 SVGAGI. This CDR3 has 13 amino acids. Trimming left V 6 bases short and J 0 bases short, with 8 bases between. CDR3 nucleotide sequence: TGTGCCAGCAGCCGACGGCTGAACACTGAAGCTTTCTTT. Amino acid sequence: CASSRRLNTEAFF.

This clonotype occurred many times. The J gene is TRBJ1-1, the V gene TRBV28; a possible D gene is TRBD1 (6 bases). From germline, CDR1 is MDHEN and CDR2 SYDVKM. Trimming removed 0 bases from V and 4 bases from J, with 12 bases in between. This CDR3 contains 15 residues. The CDR3 spells CASSLWGGAGTEAFF. The CDR3 DNA is TGTGCCAGCAGTTTATGGGGGGGCGCGGGCACTGAAGCTTTCTTT.

This clonotype has ten or more counts. The chain has TRBV5-1 and TRBJ1-3; no reliable D call. The CDR3 spans 16 residues. Between the trimmed V and J ends, which lost 0 bases and 0 bases, there was a span of 10 bases. Germline V lookup: CDR1 SGHRS, CDR2 YFSETQ. DNA of the CDR3: TGCGCCAGCAGCTTGGGCCCTCAGAGCTCTGGAAACACCATATATTTT. Amino acids: CASSLGPQSSGNTIYF.

V and J are TRBV11-2 and TRBJ1-1; no reliable D call. Germline V CDR1 and CDR2: SGHAT, FQNNGV. This CDR3 is built from 14 residues. V lost 0 bases, J lost 7 bases, and 12 bases lay in between. DNA of the CDR3: TGTGCCAGCAGCTTAGATCGGTCCGCTCATGAAGCTTTCTTT. It codes for CASSLDRSAHEAFF.

The genes are TRBV2 and TRBJ1-5; possibly TRBD1 for D (5 bases). Germline V gives CDR1 SNHLY, CDR2 FYNNEI. This CDR3 region has 16 residues. V lost 3 bases and J lost 0, with 12 bases in between. The CDR3 DNA reads TGTGCCAGCAGTGATACCAGGGAAGGTAGCAATCAGCCCCAGCATTTT. Translated, it gives CASSDTREGSNQPQHF.

This clonotype was detected only a few times. The rearrangement joins TRBV15 to TRBJ2-7, with 8 bases identical to TRBD1. Germline assignment: CDR1 LNHNV and CDR2 YYDKDF (reference sequence). This CDR3 is 16 amino acids long. The J segment lost 3 bases and the V segment lost 1 base, leaving 8 bases of the junction unmatched. CDR3 residues: CATSRVLGQGHYEQYF. CDR3 coding DNA: TGTGCCACCAGCAGAGTACTAGGACAGGGCCACTACGAGCAGTACTTC.

V usage is TRBV7-9 and J usage is TRBJ1-5, with D perhaps TRBD1 (5 bases). The CDR3 is 15 amino acids. Germline values: CDR1 SEHNR, CDR2 FQNEAQ (reference sequence). Trimming cost V 5 bases and J 9 bases, with 20 bases left between them. In nucleotides, the CDR3 is TGTGCCAGCAGCCCAACGACAGAGACGGGCGGGCCCCAGCATTTT. This codes for CASSPTTETGGPQHF.

V gene TRBV6-1 combines with J gene TRBJ2-2; D is unclear. Trimming took off 1 base at V and 4 bases at J, with 10 bases between the two ends. CDR3 length: 15 amino acids. CDR1 is MNHNS and CDR2 is SASEGT in the germline V gene. CDR3 sequence (DNA): TGTGCCAGCAGTGAAGGGAGATTCTTCACCGGGGAGCTGTTTTTT. It translates to CASSEGRFFTGELFF.

This clonotype has ten or more counts. This rearrangement joins TRBV2 to TRBJ2-7; TRBD1 aligns across 12 bases. The V gene end was trimmed by 1 base and the J gene end by 3 bases; junction bases not matched to a gene: 10. The CDR3 is made up of 18 amino acids. The V gene's germline CDR1 is SNHLY and CDR2 FYNNEI. The CDR3 reads CASSEGDRGPSYDYEQYF. CDR3 bases: TGTGCCAGCAGTGAAGGGGACAGGGGGCCCTCTTACGACTACGAGCAGTACTTC.

For this clonotype: A much bigger clone sits one base away, suggesting this may be a read error. The CDR3, as DNA: TGTGCCAGCAGCCACCCGGGGGGGGAAGCTTGCTTT. Translated: CASSHPGGEACF. This chain connects TRBV2 to TRBJ1-1, with D perhaps matching TRBD1 (5 bases). The CDR3 extends over 12 amino acids. Germline CDR1 reads SNHLY; CDR2 reads FYNNEI.

The rearrangement links TRBV2 to TRBJ2-2; either TRBD1 or TRBD2 may fit D (5 bases each). The CDR3 covers 13 residues. The germline CDR1 and CDR2 sequences are SNHLY and FYNNEI. Trimming pared 11 bases from V and 7 bases from J, leaving 17 bases between. CDR3 in amino acids: CAGFGAPIGELFF. The CDR3 coding sequence is TGTGCCGGGTTCGGGGCCCCAATCGGGGAGCTGTTTTTT.